This entry concerns a single TCR beta chain. Antigen: not known. This CDR3 has 13 amino acids. Between the trimmed V and J ends, which lost 7 bases and 5 bases, there was a span of 13 bases. CDR1 SGHVS and CDR2 FQNEAQ come from the germline V gene. This sample was taken from a study of follicular helper T cells after annual influenza vaccination. Regarding the study as a whole: Only roughly 8.5-23% of analyzed cells yielded productive TCRB sequences. Day 7 ICOS+CD38+ clones were most often found later in ICOS-CD38- cTfh cells.

TCRdb's copy holds only in-frame clones and misses some; the assay was immunoSEQ multiplex PCR. The table shows about 11,000 clones, with around four fifths occurring only once. This chain connects TRBV7-8 to TRBJ2-3, with D tentatively TRBD1 (6 bases). The sequences come from CXCR5- memory CD4+ T cells sorted from blood, collected 6 weeks after influenza vaccination. The origin of this receptor is an adult who received the influenza vaccine. The CDR3 here is CASTQIQGDTQYF. As DNA, the CDR3 is TGTGCCAGCACACAAATACAGGGAGATACGCAGTATTTT.